Presented here are 10 T cell receptor beta chains from one specimen sequenced in a study of identical twins listed by TCRdb under 2016. The library was built by means of 5' RACE. The run used an Illumina HiSeq 2000. The raw public data were reprocessed by TCRdb itself: fastp quality trimming at Q25, MiXCR clonotype calling, in-frame beta chains only. Each entry merges the rows of one CDR3 protein and shows their most common DNA and genes. The table for this sample lists 1.5 million or so distinct CDR3 sequences; less than 40% of them were counted only once. Approximately 0.25% of the sample rests with the top ten. Sequences were obtained from cord blood. The receptors stem from a newborn girl in good health.

The chain has TRBV6-5 and TRBJ2-1, with D maybe TRBD2 (5 bases). The CDR3 is 17 amino acids. CDR1 and CDR2 from the germline V gene are MNHEY and SVGAGI. V lost 6 bases to trimming and J lost 4 bases, with 22 bases between them. The DNA for the CDR3 is TGTGCCAGCAGCCCCCGGTATCGGGGTAATTATTACAATGAGCAGTTCTTC. It yields the protein CASSPRYRGNYYNEQFF.

This clonotype was recorded a few times. With a much larger clone just one base away, this may be a read error. This rearrangement joins TRBV4-2 to TRBJ2-1; 10 positions match TRBD2. The end of the DNA is better explained by TRBJ2-7, so the J call may be wrong. The CDR3 has 17 amino acids. In germline, CDR1 is LGHNA, CDR2 YNFKEQ. CDR3 sequence: CASSQVSGGASYNEQYF. The CDR3 DNA reads as TGTGCCAGCAGCCAAGTAAGCGGGGGGGCCTCCTACAATGAGCAGTACTTC.

This clonotype occurred a few times. This rearrangement joins TRBV29-1 to TRBJ2-4; D unclear. Trimming stripped 3 bases from V and 9 bases from J, with 15 bases between. This CDR3 is 13 amino acids long. Germline CDR1 reads SQVTM; CDR2 reads ANQGSEA. The CDR3 loop reads CSVDTQQTGIQYF. CDR3 nucleotides: TGCAGCGTTGATACCCAGCAAACCGGCATTCAGTACTTC.

This clonotype was detected ten times or more. CDR3 loop: CASSQDRGRNQPQHF. CDR3 nucleotide sequence: TGTGCCAGCAGCCAAGACAGGGGGCGGAATCAGCCCCAGCATTTT. The chain uses TRBV4-2 and TRBJ1-5; the match to TRBD1 covers 8 bases. Germline V gene sequence: CDR1 LGHNA, CDR2 YNFKEQ. V was pared by 0 bases and J by 4 bases, with 2 bases of the junction left unmatched. The CDR3 sequence is 15 residues long.

This clonotype was recorded at least ten times. The V and J genes are TRBV4-2 and TRBJ2-1; 10 nucleotides agree with TRBD2. The CDR3 runs 17 residues. Trimming removed 1 base from V and 2 bases from J; junction bases left unmatched: 5. Per the germline V gene, CDR1 is LGHNA and CDR2 is YNFKEQ. CDR3 protein: CASSQGLAGVPYNEQFF. The CDR3 nucleotides are TGTGCCAGCAGCCAAGGGCTAGCGGGGGTCCCCTACAATGAGCAGTTCTTC.

The rearrangement uses TRBV20-1 and TRBJ2-6; D unresolved. Trimming stripped 1 base from V and 0 bases from J, with 7 bases between. The CDR3 totals 15 residues. CDR1 is DFQATT and CDR2 is SNEGSKA in the germline V gene (reference sequence). The CDR3 protein is CSARVQASGANVLTF. DNA for the CDR3: TGCAGTGCTAGAGTCCAGGCCTCTGGGGCCAACGTCCTGACTTTC.

The chain combines TRBV20-1 with TRBJ1-1; a possible D gene is TRBD1 (5 bases). Trimming pared 8 bases from V and 8 bases from J, leaving 18 bases between. Germline CDR1 is DFQATT and CDR2 is SNEGSKA (reference sequence). The CDR3 loop spans 12 amino acids. Here the CDR3 reads CSSSRGGREAFF. For the CDR3, the DNA is TGCAGTTCCAGCCGGGGGGGAAGGGAAGCTTTCTTT.

This clonotype was seen a few times. CDR3 in DNA: TGTGCCTGGAGTTTCCCGGGACTAGTTTACAATGAGCAGTTCTTC. Its translation is CAWSFPGLVYNEQFF. The gene calls are TRBV30 and TRBJ2-1; 8 bases are shared with TRBD2. With 2 bases clipped from V and 4 bases from J, the junction kept 7 bases outside the gene matches. The germline CDR1 and CDR2 sequences are GTSNPN and SVGIG (reference sequence). The length of the CDR3 is 15 residues.

This clonotype was observed a single time. The rearrangement joins TRBV14 to TRBJ2-1; 11 bases fit TRBD2. CDR3 size: 16 residues. J lost 9 bases, V lost 4 bases, and 11 bases had no gene match. Per germline, CDR1 SGHDN and CDR2 FVKESK. The CDR3 reads CASSLRYVAGGGEQFF. The CDR3 DNA reads as TGTGCCAGCAGCCTAAGATACGTAGCGGGAGGGGGTGAGCAGTTCTTC.

This clonotype was recorded many times. This chain uses TRBV27 with TRBJ2-3; TRBD2 might be the D (7 bases). CDR1 is MNHEY, CDR2 SMNVEV, per germline (reference sequence). The CDR3 consists of 14 residues. The V end lost 3 bases, the J end lost 6 bases, and 13 bases lay between the germline ends. The CDR3 nucleotides read TGTGCCAGCAGTTTTTGGGGGGGCGCGGATACGCAGTATTTT. Amino acid sequence: CASSFWGGADTQYF.